This TCR beta chain was documented in a study of cytomegalovirus exposure and HLA in healthy donors. Primers included in the PCR were 60 Vbeta and 13 Jbeta primers. The table came from immunoSEQ multiplex PCR; TCRdb's copy has only in-frame clones and leaves some out. The data contain more than 90,000 clones, 82% of them seen just once; the ten biggest clones take up roughly 3.8%. In germline, CDR1 is LGHNA, CDR2 YSLEER. The V and J ends lost 0 bases and 10 bases, in that order; junction bases with no gene match: 8. This CDR3 contains 14 residues. V usage is TRBV4-3 and J usage is TRBJ1-2; 7 positions agree with TRBD1. The sample was PBMCs. The sequence derives from a man aged 50-59 years in good health and CMV-seronegative. CDR3 region: CASSQDARTGHYTF. In nucleotides, the CDR3 is TGCGCCAGCAGCCAAGACGCCCGGACAGGCCACTACACCTTC.